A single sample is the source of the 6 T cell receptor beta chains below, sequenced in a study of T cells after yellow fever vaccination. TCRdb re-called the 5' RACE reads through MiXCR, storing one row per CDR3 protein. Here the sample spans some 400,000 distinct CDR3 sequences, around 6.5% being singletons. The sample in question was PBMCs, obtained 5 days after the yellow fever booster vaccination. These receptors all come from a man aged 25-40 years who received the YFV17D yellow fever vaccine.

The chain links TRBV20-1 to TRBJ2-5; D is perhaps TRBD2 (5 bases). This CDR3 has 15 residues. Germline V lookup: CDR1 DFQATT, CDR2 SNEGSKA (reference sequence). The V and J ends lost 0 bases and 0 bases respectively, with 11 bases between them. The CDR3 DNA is TGCAGTGCTAGAGATCGCCTAGCTAACCAAGAGACCCAGTACTTC. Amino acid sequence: CSARDRLANQETQYF.

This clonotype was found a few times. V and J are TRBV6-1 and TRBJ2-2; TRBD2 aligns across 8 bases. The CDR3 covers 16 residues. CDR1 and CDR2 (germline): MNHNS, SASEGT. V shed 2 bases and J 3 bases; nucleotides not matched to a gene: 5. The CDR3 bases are TGTGCCAGCAGTGAACCGGGACTAGTCGACACCGGGGAGCTGTTTTTT. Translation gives CASSEPGLVDTGELFF.

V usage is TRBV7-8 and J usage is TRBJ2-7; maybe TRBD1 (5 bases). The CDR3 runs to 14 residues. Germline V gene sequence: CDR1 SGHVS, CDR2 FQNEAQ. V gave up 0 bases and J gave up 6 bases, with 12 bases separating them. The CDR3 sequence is CASSLAFREGEQYF. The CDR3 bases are TGTGCCAGCAGCTTAGCGTTCAGGGAAGGCGAGCAGTACTTC.

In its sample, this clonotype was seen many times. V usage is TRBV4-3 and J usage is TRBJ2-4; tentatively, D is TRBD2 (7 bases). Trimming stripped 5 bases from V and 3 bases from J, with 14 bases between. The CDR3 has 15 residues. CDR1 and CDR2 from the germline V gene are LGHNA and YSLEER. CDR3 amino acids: CASSFLGGDKNIQYF. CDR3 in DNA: TGCGCCAGCAGCTTCTTAGGGGGGGACAAAAACATTCAGTACTTC.

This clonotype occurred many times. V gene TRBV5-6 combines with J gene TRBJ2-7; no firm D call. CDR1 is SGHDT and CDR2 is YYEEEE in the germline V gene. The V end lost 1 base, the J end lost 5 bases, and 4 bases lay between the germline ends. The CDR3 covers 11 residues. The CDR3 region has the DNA TGTGCCAGCAGCTTGAGACACGAGCAGTACTTC. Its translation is CASSLRHEQYF.

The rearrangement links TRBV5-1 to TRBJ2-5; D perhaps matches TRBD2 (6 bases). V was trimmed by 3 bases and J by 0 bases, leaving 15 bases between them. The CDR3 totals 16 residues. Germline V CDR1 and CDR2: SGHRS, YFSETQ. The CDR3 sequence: CASSSTTRTYQETQYF. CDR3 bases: TGCGCCAGCAGCTCCACGACTAGGACTTACCAAGAGACCCAGTACTTC.